This TCR beta chain was sequenced in a study of blood T cell repertoires in COVID-19. Overall study: The United States, Italy and Spain supplied acute and convalescent COVID-19 samples. Sources were T cells, B-cell-depleted T cells, or PBMCs; the material itself was cDNA or gDNA.

One Seattle source followed patients from active infection through their disease course. This table comes from immunoSEQ multiplex PCR, and its TCRdb copy is limited to in-frame clones, with some not included. Here the sample spans around 200,000 clones, over 80% being singletons. The specimen sequenced was peripheral blood. This receptor was obtained from a woman aged 30 to 39 with COVID-19, enrolled during active disease.

The CDR3 here is CSVATSGRTDTQYF. DNA of the CDR3: TGCAGCGTTGCGACTAGCGGGAGAACAGATACGCAGTATTTT. The chain links TRBV29-1 to TRBJ2-3; 12 nucleotides agree with TRBD2. The CDR3 spans 14 residues. Germline CDR1 and CDR2: SQVTM and ANQGSEA. The trim removed 4 bases at V and 3 bases at J, leaving 2 bases unmatched.